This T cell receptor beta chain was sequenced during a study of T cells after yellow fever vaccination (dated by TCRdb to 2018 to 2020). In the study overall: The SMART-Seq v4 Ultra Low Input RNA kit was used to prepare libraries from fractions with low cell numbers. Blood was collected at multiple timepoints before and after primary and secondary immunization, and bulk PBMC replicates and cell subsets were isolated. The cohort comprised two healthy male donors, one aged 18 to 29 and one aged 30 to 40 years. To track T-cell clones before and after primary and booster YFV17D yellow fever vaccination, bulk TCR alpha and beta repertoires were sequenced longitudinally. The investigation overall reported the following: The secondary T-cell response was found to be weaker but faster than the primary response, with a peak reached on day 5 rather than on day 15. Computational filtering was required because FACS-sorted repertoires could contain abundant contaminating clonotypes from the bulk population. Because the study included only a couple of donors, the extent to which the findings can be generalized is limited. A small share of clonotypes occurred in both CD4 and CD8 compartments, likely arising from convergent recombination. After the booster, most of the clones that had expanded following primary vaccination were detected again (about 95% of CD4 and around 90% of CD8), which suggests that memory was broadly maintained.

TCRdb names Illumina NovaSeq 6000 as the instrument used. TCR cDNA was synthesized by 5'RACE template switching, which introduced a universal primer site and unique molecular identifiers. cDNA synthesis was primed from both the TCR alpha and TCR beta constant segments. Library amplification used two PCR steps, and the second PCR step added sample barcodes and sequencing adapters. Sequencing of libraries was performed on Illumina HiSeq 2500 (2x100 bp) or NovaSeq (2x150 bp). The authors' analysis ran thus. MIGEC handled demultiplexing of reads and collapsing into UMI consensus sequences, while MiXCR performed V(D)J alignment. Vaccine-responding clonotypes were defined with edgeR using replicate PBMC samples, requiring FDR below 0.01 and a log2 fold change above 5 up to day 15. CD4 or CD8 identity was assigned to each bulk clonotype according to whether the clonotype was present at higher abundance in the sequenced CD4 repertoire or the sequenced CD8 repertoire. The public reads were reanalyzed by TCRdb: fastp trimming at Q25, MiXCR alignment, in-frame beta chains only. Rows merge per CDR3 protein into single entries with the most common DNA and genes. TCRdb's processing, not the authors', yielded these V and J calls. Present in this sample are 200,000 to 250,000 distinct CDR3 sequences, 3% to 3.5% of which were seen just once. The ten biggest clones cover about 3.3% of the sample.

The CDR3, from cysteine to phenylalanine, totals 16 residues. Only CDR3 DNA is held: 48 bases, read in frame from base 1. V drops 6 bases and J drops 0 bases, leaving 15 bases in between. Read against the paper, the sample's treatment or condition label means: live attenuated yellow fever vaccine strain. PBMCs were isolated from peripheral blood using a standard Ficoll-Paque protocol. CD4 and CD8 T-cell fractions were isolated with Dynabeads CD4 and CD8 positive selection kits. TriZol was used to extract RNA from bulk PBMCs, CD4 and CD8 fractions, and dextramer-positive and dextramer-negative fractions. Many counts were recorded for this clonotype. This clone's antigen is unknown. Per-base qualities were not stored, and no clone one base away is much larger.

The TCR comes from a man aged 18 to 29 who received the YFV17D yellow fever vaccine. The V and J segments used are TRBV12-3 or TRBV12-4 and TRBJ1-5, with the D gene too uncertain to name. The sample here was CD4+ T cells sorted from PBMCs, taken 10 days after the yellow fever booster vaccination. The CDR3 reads CASRSTGVGSNQPQHF. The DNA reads TGTGCCAGCAGATCCACCGGGGTCGGTAGCAATCAGCCCCAGCATTTT.